The 5 T cell receptor beta chains listed next were all sequenced from one sample in a study of shared clonotypes between healthy human individuals (dated by TCRdb to the early 2020s). Libraries were prepared through the immunoSEQ multiplex PCR assay. Entries here come from immuneACCESS through TCRdb and include only in-frame sequences with V and J called. Some clones fail to appear in such tables; in the studies checked, an unresolved V gene covers under half of the shortfall, and the cause of the remainder is unknown. The sample table lists 2 million to 3 million clones, 90% to 95% of them with a count of one. About 0.13% of the sample is taken by the ten largest. The sequencing sample was made of naive CD4+ T cells sorted from blood. The cell subset or site label of this sample denotes: CD45RA+ positively selected. These receptors were taken from a man between 18 and 29 years old in good health.

With respect to this clone: Other DNA sequences within the sample encode an identical CDR3. The chain couples TRBV7-8 to TRBJ1-5; D gene ambiguous. The ends were cut back, 2 bases at V and 4 bases at J, with 6 bases in the middle. Germline CDR1 is SGHVS and CDR2 is FQNEAQ. The CDR3 covers 13 residues. As DNA, the CDR3 is TGTGCCAGCAGCTTATCGGGTAATCAGCCCCAGCATTTT. Its protein is CASSLSGNQPQHF.

The genes are TRBV18 and TRBJ1-6, with 8 bases that match TRBD1. The junction had 13 bases not matched to a gene; V was cut back by 5 bases and J by 7 bases. Germline assignment: CDR1 KGHSH and CDR2 LQKENI. The CDR3 sequence is 17 residues long. The CDR3 DNA follows: TGTGCCAGCTCAGCAATTGGCGGGGGACAGGAAAATTCACCCCTCCACTTT. The encoded protein is CASSAIGGGQENSPLHF. Variable domain in full (rest from reference TRBV18 and TRBJ1-6): NAGVMQNPRHLVRRRGQEARLRCSPMKGHSHVYWYRQLPEEGLKFMVYLQKENIIDESGMPKERFSAEFPKEGPSILRIQQVVRGDSAAYFCASSAIGGGQENSPLHFGNGTRLTVT.

On this clone itself: Other nucleotide sequences in the sample specify the same CDR3. The V call is TRBV29-1, the J call TRBJ1-2; no clear D. CDR3 length: 11 residues. Germline CDR1 and CDR2: SQVTM and ANQGSEA. Trimming stripped 0 bases from V and 5 bases from J, with 4 bases between. CDR3: CSVEEGYGYTF. The CDR3 DNA follows: TGCAGCGTTGAAGAAGGGTATGGCTACACCTTC. Supplemented by reference TRBV29-1 and TRBJ1-2, the full variable domain reads SAVISQKPSRDICQRGTSLTIQCQVDSQVTMMFWYRQQPGQSLTLIATANQGSEATYESGFVIDKFPISRPNLTFSTLTVSNMSPEDSSIYLCSVEEGYGYTFGSGTRLTVV.

The chain has TRBV19 and TRBJ1-5; tentatively, D is TRBD1 (5 bases). The CDR3 covers 14 residues. CDR1 LNHDA and CDR2 SQIVND come from the germline V gene (reference sequence). For the CDR3, the DNA is TGTTCCTCTAAGGCTAGGGGAAAATTTCAGCCCCAGCATTTT. Amino acid sequence: CSSKARGKFQPQHF.

The chain is built from TRBV4-3 and TRBJ1-3; the match to TRBD1 covers 8 bases. Unmatched junction bases numbered 4, after V lost 4 bases and J lost 2 bases. The CDR3 totals 15 residues. Germline CDR1 and CDR2: LGHNA and YSLEER. In DNA form, the CDR3 reads TGCGCCAGCAGCCTCCAGACAGGGGCTGGAAACACCATATATTTT. Its protein product is CASSLQTGAGNTIYF.